The 23 T cell receptor beta chains below come from one sample, sequenced in a study of T cells in Graves' hyperthyroidism and ophthalmopathy. RNA transcripts provided the source from which TCR beta CDR3 regions were amplified. In the first-round RT-PCR of the TCR CDR3, the HTBI primer set was used. Via MiXCR, TCRdb re-called the multiplex PCR reads, giving one row per CDR3 protein. The sample contains some 92,000 distinct CDR3 sequences, 35% to 45% of which appear only once. Sequenced input: peripheral blood or thyroid tissue (not recorded which). These receptors were obtained from a woman aged 25-40 years with Graves' hyperthyroidism.

Concerning this clonotype itself: This likely comes from a read error, as the CDR3 has no conserved phenylalanine or tryptophan at its end. V gene TRBV19 combines with J gene TRBJ2-7; no clear D gene. Germline V gene data show CDR1 as LNHDA and CDR2 as SQIVND (reference sequence). CDR3 length: 12 amino acids. Deletions cut 9 bases from V and 5 bases from J, with 14 bases between. In nucleotides, the CDR3 is TGTGCCAGCAGCATGAGTGGGGACGAGCAGTACCTC. Residues: CASSMSGDEQYL.

This clonotype was recorded many times. The chain employs TRBV5-1 and TRBJ1-1; no reliable D call. Looked up from germline, CDR1 is SGHRS and CDR2 is YFSETQ. Trimming shortened V by 5 bases and J by 6 bases, and 14 bases separated the two germline ends. This CDR3 comprises 13 residues. CDR3 amino acids: CASRVGFLAEAFF. Here the CDR3 DNA reads TGCGCCAGCAGAGTGGGGTTTTTGGCTGAAGCTTTCTTT.

As DNA, the CDR3 is TGTGCCAGCGTAGGTGGCTCCTATAATTCACCCCTCCACTTT. Protein: CASVGGSYNSPLHF. The rearrangement uses TRBV25-1 and TRBJ1-6, with D unresolved. CDR1 MGHDK and CDR2 SYGVNS come from the germline V gene. There are 14 residues in the CDR3. Trimming cost V 8 bases and J 0 bases, with 8 bases left between them.

This clonotype has at least ten counts. The V gene is TRBV12-1, the J gene TRBJ2-2; the table gives TRBD1 as D, unverified against the DNA. TRBV12-1 is a pseudogene locus. CDR3 length equals 15 residues. The CDR3 here is CASSLAGGPTGELFF. CDR3 nucleotides: TGTGCCAGCAGCCTTGCCGGGGGCCCCACCGGGGAGCTGTTTTTT.

By share, this clonotype ranks as medium-sized. The chain combines TRBV10-2 with TRBJ1-2; D gene ambiguous. V was pared by 6 bases and J by 4 bases, with 12 bases between. This CDR3 contains 13 residues. Germline values: CDR1 WSHSY, CDR2 SAAADI. The CDR3 region has the DNA TGCGCCAGCAGCGGCGGGAGACCCTATGGCTACACCTTC. This encodes CASSGGRPYGYTF.

This clonotype was observed at least ten times. The V gene is TRBV20-1, the J gene TRBJ2-7; 13 bases agree with TRBD2. The CDR3 contains 13 residues. The V gene's germline CDR1 is DFQATT and CDR2 SNEGSKA (reference sequence). The junction had 6 bases not matched to a gene; V was cut back by 6 bases and J by 7 bases. The CDR3 DNA follows: TGCAGTGCCCGGACTAGCGGGAGTCAAGAGCAGTACTTC. This encodes CSARTSGSQEQYF.

As regards this clonotype: This clone may be a read error of a much larger clone one base away. The genes are TRBV9 and TRBJ1-4; 12 nucleotides line up with TRBD1. The CDR3 spans 15 residues. Trimming removed 4 bases from V and 6 bases from J; junction bases left unmatched: 4. Germline CDR1 reads SGDLS; CDR2 reads YYNGEE. In DNA, the CDR3 is TGTGCCAGCAGCACCGGGACAGGGGGCTATGAAAAACTGTTTTTT. It yields the protein CASSTGTGGYEKLFF.

This clonotype was recorded many times. The chain carries TRBV5-1 and TRBJ1-2, with D uncertain. The length of the CDR3 is 13 residues. Germline CDR1 reads SGHRS; CDR2 reads YFSETQ. V was cut by 0 bases and J by 2 bases, with 5 bases left in between. The CDR3 coding sequence is TGCGCCAGCAGCTTGGAACAGAACTATGGCTACACCTTC. Protein sequence: CASSLEQNYGYTF.

Ten or more counts support this clonotype. The junction shows a germline mismatch at one end, possibly a read error. The chain couples TRBV12-3 or TRBV12-4 to TRBJ1-1; D is uncertain. This CDR3 comprises 12 residues. CDR3 protein: CASRLETMEAFF. The DNA of the CDR3 is TGTGCCAGCAGATTAGAAACGATGGAAGCTTTCTTT.

In its sample, this clonotype was seen many times. V is TRBV7-3 and J is TRBJ2-5; TRBD1 matches at 7 bases. CDR1 SGHTA and CDR2 FQGTGA come from the germline V gene. The CDR3 sequence is 15 residues long. With V trimmed by 4 bases and J by 2 bases, 7 bases remained unmatched. CDR3 loop: CASSSGTAEQETQYF. CDR3 bases: TGTGCCAGCAGCTCCGGGACAGCGGAGCAAGAGACCCAGTACTTC.

The table lists this clonotype with many counts. This rearrangement joins TRBV12-3 or TRBV12-4 to TRBJ2-2; perhaps TRBD2 as D (7 bases). This CDR3 has 16 residues. V shed 4 bases and J shed 7 bases, with 19 bases lying between them. CDR3 DNA sequence: TGTGCCAGCAGTTACCACGCGTGGGGGGGCGGCGGGGAGCTGTTTTTT. It yields the protein CASSYHAWGGGGELFF.

This chain connects TRBV7-9 to TRBJ1-1, with D perhaps matching TRBD1 (6 bases). There are 14 residues in the CDR3. The germline gives CDR1 SEHNR, CDR2 FQNEAQ (reference sequence). V was clipped by 3 bases and J by 6 bases, with 14 bases between them. Here the CDR3 reads CASSLTGLAAEAFF. As DNA, the CDR3 is TGTGCCAGCAGCTTGACAGGTCTGGCGGCTGAAGCTTTCTTT. The complete variable domain, with remaining parts taken from reference TRBV7-9 and TRBJ1-1, reads DTGVSQNPRHKITKRGQNVTFRCDPISEHNRLYWYRQTLGQGPEFLTYFQNEAQLEKSRLLSDRFSAERPKGSFSTLEIQRTEQGDSAMYLCASSLTGLAAEAFFGQGTRLTVV.

The chain carries TRBV15 and TRBJ1-1; perhaps TRBD1 as D (6 bases). Trimming took 5 bases from V and 3 from J, leaving 13 bases between them. Germline values: CDR1 LNHNV, CDR2 YYDKDF (reference sequence). This CDR3 spans 14 amino acids. DNA of the CDR3: TGTGCCACCAGCGCACAGGGTGGGGACACTGAAGCTTTCTTT. Its translation is CATSAQGGDTEAFF.

The V gene is TRBV20-1, the J gene TRBJ1-2; TRBD1 is a possible D gene (6 bases). Germline lookup yields CDR1 DFQATT and CDR2 SNEGSKA (reference sequence). The CDR3 contains 14 residues. V was cut by 6 bases and J by 2 bases, with 16 bases left in between. The CDR3 reads CSAHTGLKNYGYTF. The CDR3 coding sequence is TGCAGTGCACATACAGGGCTAAAGAACTATGGCTACACCTTC.

This clonotype was found many times. The chain recombines TRBV7-6 with TRBJ2-7, with TRBD1 matching 7 bases. This CDR3 has 15 residues. The germline gives CDR1 SGHVS, CDR2 FNYEAQ. The J segment lost 0 bases and the V segment lost 4 bases, leaving 6 bases of the junction unmatched. DNA of the CDR3: TGTGCCAGCAGCTCCGGGACAGCCTTCTCCTACGAGCAGTACTTC. Translated: CASSSGTAFSYEQYF.

The chain links TRBV20-1 to TRBJ1-2; TRBD1 might be the D (5 bases). V gave up 1 base and J gave up 5 bases, with 17 bases separating them. Germline lookup yields CDR1 DFQATT and CDR2 SNEGSKA (reference sequence). The CDR3 is 15 residues long. The CDR3 loop is CSARAKPGVPYGYTF. CDR3 DNA sequence: TGCAGTGCTAGAGCAAAACCGGGGGTCCCGTATGGCTACACCTTC.

In its sample, this clonotype was seen many times. The chain carries TRBV7-8 and TRBJ1-5; TRBD1 matches 9 bases. The CDR3 totals 14 residues. The germline gives CDR1 SGHVS, CDR2 FQNEAQ. The ends lost 5 bases at V and 4 bases at J; junction bases unmatched: 3. Here the CDR3 DNA reads TGTGCCAGCAGCCCAGGACAGGGGAATCAGCCCCAGCATTTT. Translating it yields CASSPGQGNQPQHF.

This sequence joins TRBV14 and TRBJ2-5; D gene ambiguous. V lost 1 base to trimming and J lost 8 bases, with 5 bases between them. Germline values: CDR1 SGHDN, CDR2 FVKESK. The CDR3 runs to 11 residues. This chain's CDR3 is CASSQAATQYF. CDR3 bases: TGTGCCAGCAGCCAAGCAGCTACCCAGTACTTC.

The genes are TRBV5-4 and TRBJ1-6; TRBD1 matches 7 bases. The CDR3 has 16 amino acids. Germline V gene data show CDR1 as SGHNT and CDR2 as YYREEE (reference sequence). V was pared by 4 bases and J by 9 bases, with 13 bases of the junction left unmatched. CDR3: CASSPGLRGNGSPLHF. The CDR3 bases are TGTGCCAGCAGCCCGGGACTCAGGGGGAACGGTTCACCCCTCCACTTT.

The chain combines TRBV7-9 with TRBJ2-3; 7 positions agree with TRBD2. V lost 8 bases to trimming and J lost 4 bases; unmatched junction nucleotides: 18. The CDR3 is 17 amino acids. CDR1 is SEHNR, CDR2 FQNEAQ, per germline (reference sequence). CDR3 bases: TGTGCCAGCTCCACCTCGGTTGCGGGAGAGTTCGCAGATACGCAGTATTTT. This codes for CASSTSVAGEFADTQYF. The full variable domain, its missing parts supplied by reference TRBV7-9 and TRBJ2-3, is DTGVSQNPRHKITKRGQNVTFRCDPISEHNRLYWYRQTLGQGPEFLTYFQNEAQLEKSRLLSDRFSAERPKGSFSTLEIQRTEQGDSAMYLCASSTSVAGEFADTQYFGPGTRLTVL.

This clonotype was counted many times. The rearrangement joins TRBV2 to TRBJ2-5; 14 bases are shared with TRBD2. The germline V gene encodes CDR1 SNHLY and CDR2 FYNNEI. The CDR3 runs to 16 residues. The V gene end was trimmed by 8 bases and the J gene end by 4 bases; junction bases not matched to a gene: 9. CDR3 sequence (DNA): TGTGCCAGCGGGTCGACTAGCGGGAGGGCCCGAGAGACCCAGTACTTC. Translation gives CASGSTSGRARETQYF.

V gene TRBV2 combines with J gene TRBJ1-1, with D possibly TRBD1 on 5 matching bases. Trimming removed 5 bases at V and 7 bases at J, with 17 bases between. This CDR3 comprises 14 residues. The V gene's germline CDR1 is SNHLY and CDR2 FYNNEI. DNA for the CDR3: TGTGCCAGCAGTTTATCCTGGGGGACGAATGAAGCTTTCTTT. Protein sequence: CASSLSWGTNEAFF.

Ten or more counts support this clonotype. The rearrangement uses TRBV7-9 and TRBJ2-7, with D possibly TRBD2 on 5 matching bases. CDR3 length: 13 residues. The V end was cut by 5 bases, the J end by 3 bases, with 11 bases between. Germline V gene lookup returns CDR1 SEHNR and CDR2 FQNEAQ (reference sequence). CDR3 protein: CASSPTGSYEQYF. The CDR3 nucleotides are TGTGCCAGCAGCCCCACGGGGAGCTACGAGCAGTACTTC.